Shown below are 11 T cell receptor beta chains from a single sample sequenced in a study of beta chain features in type 1 diabetes. The study's findings and limits: Significant though moderate, a shortening of TCRB CDR3s appeared in all four CD4+ subsets of Type 1 diabetes patients.

cDNA synthesis used the whole RNA isolate, giving expressed TCRB sequences. Using immunoSEQ multiplex PCR, the repertoire was profiled, and TCRdb retains in-frame clones only, with some absent. The sample yields about 400,000 clones, around an eighth seen once. The antigens of these receptors remain unknown. Sequenced: naive CD4+ T cells from blood. The receptors stem from a woman aged 18-35 years with type 1 diabetes.

The chain carries TRBV7-8 and TRBJ2-7; D possibly corresponds to TRBD2 (5 bases). The V end lost 5 bases, the J end lost 6 bases, and 14 bases lay between the germline ends. CDR1 and CDR2 from the germline V gene are SGHVS and FQNEAQ. The CDR3 is 13 residues long. The CDR3 loop reads CASSVGRGSEQYF. The CDR3 coding sequence is TGTGCCAGCAGCGTAGGTCGGGGTTCCGAGCAGTACTTC.

This clone was picked up a small number of times. The rearrangement uses TRBV11-2 and TRBJ2-1, with 9 bases aligning to TRBD1. CDR3 length: 13 amino acids. Unmatched junction bases numbered 1, after V lost 5 bases and J lost 5 bases. Germline loops: CDR1 SGHAT, CDR2 FQNNGV. The CDR3 reads CASSRDRDNEQFF. CDR3 DNA: TGTGCCAGCAGCCGGGACAGGGACAATGAGCAGTTCTTC.

The chain combines TRBV28 with TRBJ2-2; tentative D call: TRBD1 (5 bases). Trimming removed 3 bases from V and 1 base from J, with 9 bases in between. The CDR3 contains 15 residues. Germline lookup yields CDR1 MDHEN and CDR2 SYDVKM. The CDR3 reads CASSFPQGNTGELFF. The CDR3 DNA reads as TGTGCCAGCAGTTTCCCCCAGGGGAACACCGGGGAGCTGTTTTTT.

This clone occurred a few times. The chain uses TRBV2 and TRBJ1-2, with 9 nucleotides matching TRBD1. The CDR3 sequence is 14 residues long. Germline CDR1 is SNHLY and CDR2 is FYNNEI. The V segment lost 3 bases and the J segment 8 bases; nucleotides outside the gene matches: 7. In DNA form, the CDR3 reads TGTGCCAGCAGTGACCGGACAGGGGCGGGAGGCTACACCTTC. Protein sequence: CASSDRTGAGGYTF.

The chain joins TRBV30 to TRBJ1-1; perhaps TRBD1 as D (5 bases). Germline CDR1 and CDR2: GTSNPN and SVGIG (reference sequence). V lost 2 bases and J lost 6, with 13 bases in between. This CDR3 contains 13 residues. CDR3 in amino acids: CAWSRGSSPEAFF. The CDR3 nucleotides read TGTGCCTGGAGTAGGGGATCCTCCCCTGAAGCTTTCTTT.

Concerning this clone: The same CDR3 can be traced to other DNA sequences in this sample. The chain carries TRBV7-2 and TRBJ2-7; D is unclear. The CDR3 covers 11 residues. The V gene's germline CDR1 is SGHTA and CDR2 FQGNSA. V lost 4 bases and J lost 2, with 3 bases in between. CDR3 protein: CASSSAYEQYF. The CDR3, as DNA: TGTGCCAGCAGCTCGGCCTACGAGCAGTACTTC.

In this sample, this clone turned up a few times. The chain is built from TRBV6-5 and TRBJ2-7, with TRBD2 matching 8 bases. The CDR3 sequence is 13 residues long. Losses at the gene ends were 0 bases for V and 8 bases for J; bases not matched to a gene: 3. Germline lookup yields CDR1 MNHEY and CDR2 SVGAGI. CDR3 region: CASSYSRGVQQYF. Here the CDR3 DNA reads TGTGCCAGCAGTTACTCGCGGGGGGTTCAGCAGTACTTC.

J is TRBJ2-1 and V is TRBV9, with 9 bases aligning to TRBD2. V shed 0 bases, J shed 6 bases, and the junction held 16 bases outside the gene matches. The CDR3 is 19 residues long. Per germline, CDR1 SGDLS and CDR2 YYNGEE. CDR3: CASSVASSGLAGRGNEQFF. In DNA, the CDR3 is TGTGCCAGCAGCGTAGCTTCTTCGGGGCTAGCGGGGAGAGGCAATGAGCAGTTCTTC.

The chain links TRBV14 to TRBJ1-1; D gene ambiguous. CDR3 length: 14 residues. V was pared by 4 bases and J by 5 bases, with 14 bases between. Germline V gene sequence: CDR1 SGHDN, CDR2 FVKESK. The CDR3 region is CASSRNSGRTEAFF. The CDR3 DNA sequence: TGTGCCAGCAGCCGCAATTCGGGTCGGACTGAAGCTTTCTTT. Full variable domain (rest looked up from reference TRBV14 and TRBJ1-1): EAGVTQFPSHSVIEKGQTVTLRCDPISGHDNLYWYRRVMGKEIKFLLHFVKESKQDESGMPNNRFLAERTGGTYSTLKVQPAELEDSGVYFCASSRNSGRTEAFFGQGTRLTVV.

V gene TRBV18 combines with J gene TRBJ2-7; 8 positions agree with TRBD2. The length of the CDR3 is 15 residues. The V gene end was trimmed by 4 bases and the J gene end by 2 bases; junction bases not matched to a gene: 7. Germline CDR1 is KGHSH and CDR2 is LQKENI. The CDR3 DNA follows: TGTGCCAGCTCACGGCAAGCGGGAGCCCCCTACGAGCAGTACTTC. This translates into CASSRQAGAPYEQYF.

The V call is TRBV30, the J call TRBJ1-3; D possibly corresponds to TRBD1 (5 bases). The CDR3 has 16 amino acids. Germline V gene lookup returns CDR1 GTSNPN and CDR2 SVGIG (reference sequence). V lost 0 bases and J lost 4, with 16 bases in between. The CDR3 sequence is CAWSVPGGLVGNTIYF. CDR3 nucleotides: TGTGCCTGGAGTGTGCCCGGGGGACTTGTAGGAAACACCATATATTTT. Supplemented by reference TRBV30 and TRBJ1-3, the full variable domain reads SQTIHQWPATLVQPVGSPLSLECTVEGTSNPNLYWYRQAAGRGLQLLFYSVGIGQISSEVPQNLSASRPQDRQFILSSKKLLLSDSGFYLCAWSVPGGLVGNTIYFGEGSWLTVV.